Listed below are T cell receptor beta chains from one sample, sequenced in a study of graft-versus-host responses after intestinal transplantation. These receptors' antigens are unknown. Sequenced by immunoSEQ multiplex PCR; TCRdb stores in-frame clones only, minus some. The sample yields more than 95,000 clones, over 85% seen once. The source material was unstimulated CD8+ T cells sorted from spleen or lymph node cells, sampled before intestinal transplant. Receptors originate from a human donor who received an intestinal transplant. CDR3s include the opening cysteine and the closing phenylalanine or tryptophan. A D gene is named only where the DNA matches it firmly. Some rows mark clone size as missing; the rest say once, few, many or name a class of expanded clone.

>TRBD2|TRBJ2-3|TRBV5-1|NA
CASSLEGAGDTDTQYF
TGCGCCAGCAGCTTGGAAGGAGCGGGGGACACAGATACGCAGTATTTT
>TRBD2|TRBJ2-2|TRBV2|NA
CATSGGSTGELFF
TGTGCCACTAGCGGGGGGTCCACCGGGGAGCTGTTTTTT
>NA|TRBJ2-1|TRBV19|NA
CASRLSTATEQFF
TGTGCCAGTAGGCTCTCGACAGCGACTGAGCAGTTCTTC
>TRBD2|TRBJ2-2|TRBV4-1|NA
CASSHPLAGGKTGELFF
TGCGCCAGCAGCCACCCCCTAGCGGGGGGAAAAACCGGGGAGCTGTTTTTT
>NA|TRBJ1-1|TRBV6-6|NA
CASSPAYTEAFF
TGTGCCAGCAGCCCAGCATACACTGAAGCTTTCTTT
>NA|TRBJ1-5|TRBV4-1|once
CASSQLAEGRQPQHF
TGCGCCAGCAGCCAGTTGGCGGAGGGCCGCCAGCCCCAGCATTTT
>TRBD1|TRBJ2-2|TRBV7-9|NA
CASSLPDREFRPGELFF
TGTGCCAGCAGCTTACCGGACAGGGAGTTTCGCCCCGGGGAGCTGTTTTTT
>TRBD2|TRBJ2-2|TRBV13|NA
CASSHAGGSGTGELFF
TGTGCCAGCAGTCACGCGGGGGGATCGGGCACCGGGGAGCTGTTTTTT
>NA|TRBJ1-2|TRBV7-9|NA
CASSLGTKYGYTF
TGTGCCAGCAGCTTAGGAACGAAATATGGCTACACCTTC
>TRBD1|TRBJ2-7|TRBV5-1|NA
CASSLPGQIYEQYF
TGCGCCAGCAGCTTACCGGGACAGATATACGAGCAGTACTTC
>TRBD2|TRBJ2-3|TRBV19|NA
CASSISSGGIDTQYF
TGTGCCAGTAGTATATCTAGCGGGGGGATTGATACGCAGTATTTT
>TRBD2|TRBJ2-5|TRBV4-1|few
CASSHPVSGGTQETQYF
TGCGCCAGCAGCCACCCCGTGAGCGGGGGAACTCAAGAGACCCAGTACTTC
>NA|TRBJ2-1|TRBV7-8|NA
CASSALQGGNEQFF
TGTGCCAGCAGCGCCCTCCAAGGGGGAAATGAGCAGTTCTTC
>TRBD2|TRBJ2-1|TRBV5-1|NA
CASTWTSGSDYNEQFF
TGCGCCAGCACTTGGACTAGCGGGTCTGACTACAATGAGCAGTTCTTC
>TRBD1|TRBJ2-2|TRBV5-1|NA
CASTPFGQDVNTGELFF
TGCGCCAGCACCCCCTTCGGACAGGACGTGAACACCGGGGAGCTGTTTTTT
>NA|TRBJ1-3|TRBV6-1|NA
CASSPDRSSGNTIYF
TGTGCCAGCAGTCCAGACAGGAGCTCTGGAAACACCATATATTTT
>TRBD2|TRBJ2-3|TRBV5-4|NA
CASSLSGGLSTDTQYF
TGTGCCAGCAGCCTTAGCGGGGGGCTCAGCACAGATACGCAGTATTTT
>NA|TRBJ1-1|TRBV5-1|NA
CASSSWDPYTEAFF
TGCGCCAGCAGCTCGTGGGACCCTTACACTGAAGCTTTCTTT
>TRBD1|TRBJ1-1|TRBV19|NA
CASSTWTGENTEAFF
TGTGCCAGTAGTACGTGGACAGGCGAGAACACTGAAGCTTTCTTT
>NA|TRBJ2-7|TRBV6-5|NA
CASSYYADRIIYEQYF
TGTGCCAGCAGTTACTACGCCGACAGGATAATCTACGAGCAGTACTTC
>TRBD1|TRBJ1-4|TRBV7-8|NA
CASSTDRDRGVYEKLFF
TGTGCCAGCAGCACCGACCGGGACAGGGGAGTTTATGAAAAACTGTTTTTT
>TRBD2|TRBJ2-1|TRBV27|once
CASSLAHPTSGGGNEQFF
TGTGCCAGCAGTTTAGCCCATCCTACTAGCGGGGGGGGCAATGAGCAGTTCTTC
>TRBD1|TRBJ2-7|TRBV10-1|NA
CASSGWDRIDEQYF
TGCGCCAGCAGCGGATGGGACAGGATCGACGAGCAGTACTTC
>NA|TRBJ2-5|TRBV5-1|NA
CASSLELKETQYF
TGCGCCAGCAGCTTGGAGCTGAAAGAGACCCAGTACTTC
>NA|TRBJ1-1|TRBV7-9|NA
CASRGGRTEAFF
TGTGCCAGCAGAGGGGGTCGGACTGAAGCTTTCTTT
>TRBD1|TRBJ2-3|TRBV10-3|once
CAITPGQGAPDTQYF
TGTGCCATCACACCGGGACAGGGGGCCCCAGATACGCAGTATTTT
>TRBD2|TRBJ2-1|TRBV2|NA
CASSEAWSGLATSGEQFF
TGTGCCAGCAGTGAAGCTTGGTCGGGACTAGCGACCTCCGGGGAGCAGTTCTTC
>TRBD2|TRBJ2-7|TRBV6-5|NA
CASRQGTSGGYEQYF
TGTGCCAGCAGACAAGGGACTAGCGGGGGGTACGAGCAGTACTTC
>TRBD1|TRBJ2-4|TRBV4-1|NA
CASSQAGTAKNIQYF
TGCGCCAGCAGCCAAGCCGGGACAGCAAAAAACATTCAGTACTTC
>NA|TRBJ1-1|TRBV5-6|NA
CASSSIGQQNTEAFF
TGTGCCAGCAGCTCTATAGGACAGCAGAACACTGAAGCTTTCTTT
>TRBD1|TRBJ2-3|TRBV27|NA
CASSLLDRGGDTQYF
TGTGCCAGCAGTTTACTCGACAGGGGGGGAGATACGCAGTATTTT
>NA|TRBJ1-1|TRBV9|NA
CASSEWADGVDTEAFF
TGTGCCAGCAGCGAGTGGGCAGATGGTGTAGACACTGAAGCTTTCTTT
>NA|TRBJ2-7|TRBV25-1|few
CASMGGTGEQYF
TGTGCCAGCATGGGAGGAACGGGCGAGCAGTACTTC
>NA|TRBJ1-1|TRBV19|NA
CASGGRGYTEAFF
TGTGCCAGCGGCGGGAGGGGGTACACTGAAGCTTTCTTT
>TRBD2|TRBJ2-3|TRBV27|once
CASSSIRPAGGPADTQYF
TGTGCCAGCAGTTCCATAAGGCCAGCGGGGGGGCCCGCAGATACGCAGTATTTT